This T cell receptor beta chain was identified during a study of identical twins. Findings and limits, study-wide: Modelling approaches yielded underestimates of out-of-frame TCR alpha sharing between monozygotic twins. Cross-sectional statistics underpinned the conclusions; the same donors were not followed. Insertions ran lower in abundant cord blood beta clonotypes, though not in memory repertoires.

V lost 7 bases and J 0 bases, leaving 9 bases between the germline ends. CDR1 MNHEY and CDR2 SVGAGI come from the germline V gene. The CDR3 consists of 13 residues. Template switching introduced a universal primer site, and the cDNA bore unique molecular identifiers. Using its own MiXCR run on the 5' RACE reads, TCRdb lists one record per CDR3 protein. The sample consists of roughly 350,000 distinct CDR3 sequences, approximately 8.8% of them appearing once. This clonotype has ten or more counts. What it recognizes is unknown. This sequence joins TRBV6-5 and TRBJ1-1; D not resolved. Sequenced sample: naive T cells sorted from blood. The clonotype was recovered from a woman in her 50s in good health. As DNA, the CDR3 is TGTGCCAGCATATCCCTTTTGAACACTGAAGCTTTCTTT. It translates to CASISLLNTEAFF.